This T cell receptor beta chain derives from a study of vaccination and CD4 T cells after COVID-19. As for this clonotype: Its antigen remains unknown.

Scientists ran DNA taken from cultured CD4+ T cells through the Oncomine TCR Beta short-read assay for sequencing. From the PCR reads, TCRdb called clonotypes with MiXCR, one entry per CDR3 protein. The sample records tens of thousands of distinct CDR3 sequences, more than 30% being singletons. Specified time point: late sampling 161 to 241 days after vaccination in a few convalescent patients. Treatment described: roughly 11-day PBMC culture with coronavirus spike peptide pools or control peptides (ViraFEST assay). ViraFEST enlarged antigen-specific T cell populations with peptide pools and afterwards sequenced TCRs. Cultures used some 2 million PBMCs per well, 10 IU/ml IL-2 and 8 to 10 ug/ml peptides. Trimming shortened V by 5 bases and J by 4 bases, and 12 bases separated the two germline ends. Germline lookup yields CDR1 DFQATT and CDR2 SNEGSKA (reference sequence). This CDR3 contains 13 residues.

The receptor was isolated from a human donor who had recovered from COVID-19. The sample here was CD4+ T cells from blood, cultured in vitro, taken about 7 months after SARS-CoV-2 vaccination. The gene calls are TRBV20-1 and TRBJ1-5; D ambiguous. CDR3 in amino acids: CSASHEFNQPQHF. CDR3 DNA sequence: TGCAGTGCTTCCCATGAGTTTAATCAGCCCCAGCATTTT.